This T cell receptor beta chain was sequenced for a study of OX40 agonist ivuxolimab in advanced cancers. Looked up from germline, CDR1 is MRHNA and CDR2 is SNTAGT. This CDR3 is built from 16 residues. V lost 6 bases and J lost 7; bases outside the gene matches: 13. Produced via immunoSEQ multiplex PCR; TCRdb's table is partial and in-frame only. The sample comprises tens of thousands of clones, roughly 86% of which are singletons, and 1.1% rests with the top ten. The sequenced sample was CD4+ or CD8+ T cells sorted from blood, obtained in a trial of the OX40 agonist ivuxolimab. The chain links TRBV6-4 to TRBJ2-1, with 9 bases identical to TRBD1. This sequence originates from an adult with an advanced solid tumor such as melanoma, head and neck, liver or kidney cancer. The CDR3, as DNA: TGTGCCAGCAGCTCCCGACAGGGGGAAATTTCGAATGAGCAGTTCTTC. It encodes CASSSRQGEISNEQFF.